What follows describes a single TCR beta chain. Some clones are missing from TCRdb's copy, which holds only in-frame ones; the method was immunoSEQ multiplex PCR. The data contain 2.3 million or so clones, more than 80% of them singletons. The CDR3 covers 15 residues. CDR1 SNHLY and CDR2 FYNNEI come from the germline V gene. V lost 6 bases and J lost 4; bases outside the gene matches: 8. The sample is drawn from a study of shared clonotypes between healthy human individuals. The sequence was obtained from a man younger than 35 in good health. Some clones in this sample may be carry-over from other donors' samples. The chain carries TRBV2 and TRBJ1-5; TRBD1 matches at 8 bases. The source material was naive CD4+ T cells from PBMCs. Stated subset: CD45RA+ positively selected. The CDR3 coding sequence is TGTGCCAGCAGGGCGGGACAGGCTCTAAATCAGCCCCAGCATTTT. It encodes CASRAGQALNQPQHF.